These 4 T cell receptor beta chains were sequenced from one sample in a study of blood T cell repertoires in COVID-19. Sequencing used immunoSEQ multiplex PCR; TCRdb keeps in-frame clones, though not all of them. Of approximately 94,000 clones listed, around 89% are singletons. The sample was peripheral blood. The receptors here all came from a woman at least 80 years old with active COVID-19.

This clone showed up just once. V usage is TRBV18 and J usage is TRBJ2-1; 7 nucleotides line up with TRBD2. After removal of 2 bases from V and 6 bases from J, the junction contained 4 bases not matched to a gene. This CDR3 region has 14 residues. The germline V gene has CDR1 KGHSH and CDR2 LQKENI. CDR3 protein: CASSPSGNPNEQFF. The CDR3 DNA is TGTGCCAGCTCACCAAGCGGGAATCCCAATGAGCAGTTCTTC.

The chain has TRBV7-2 and TRBJ2-3; a possible D gene is TRBD2 (6 bases). Germline CDR1 is SGHTA and CDR2 is FQGNSA. The length of the CDR3 is 14 residues. Trimming pared 4 bases from V and 0 bases from J, leaving 8 bases between. CDR3 nucleotides: TGTGCCAGCAGCTCGCTAGCGAGCACAGATACGCAGTATTTT. This sequence encodes CASSSLASTDTQYF.

The chain recombines TRBV11-1 with TRBJ2-1; D is perhaps TRBD1 (6 bases). V was cut by 1 base and J by 6 bases, with 7 bases left in between. The CDR3 is made up of 13 amino acids. Germline CDR1 reads SGHAT; CDR2 reads FQDESV (reference sequence). The CDR3 nucleotides are TGTGCCAGCAGCTTAGGGGGGCCCAATGAGCAGTTCTTC. Translated: CASSLGGPNEQFF. Complete variable domain (other parts from reference TRBV11-1 and TRBJ2-1): EAEVAQSPRYKITEKSQAVAFWCDPISGHATLYWYRQILGQGPELLVQFQDESVVDDSQLPKDRFSAERLKGVDSTLKIQPAELGDSAMYLCASSLGGPNEQFFGPGTRLTVL.

This chain links TRBV3-1 (or the pseudogene TRBV3-2) with TRBJ2-1, with D unclear. The V end lost 1 base, the J end lost 1 base, and 11 bases lay between the germline ends. The germline CDR1 and CDR2 sequences are LGHDT and YNNKEL (reference sequence). CDR3 length: 16 amino acids. The CDR3 region has the DNA TGTGCCAGCAGCCAAGGAATCCTACCTTCCTACAATGAGCAGTTCTTC. It is translated as CASSQGILPSYNEQFF.